These T cell receptor beta chains were read from a single sample in a study of shared clonotypes between healthy human individuals. TCRdb keeps only in-frame clones here, not all; method: immunoSEQ multiplex PCR. The profile shows approximately 500,000 clones, 70% to 85% of them singletons. The sequencing sample was made of PBMCs. The receptors come from a woman between 40 and 50 years old in good health. Some clones in this sample may be carry-over from other donors' samples. Each CDR3 is given with its conserved first and last residue. Each record gives: clone size, J gene, D gene, V gene, CDR3 DNA, CDR3 protein. D genes are given only for firm matches. Size tells how often a clone was seen (once, few, many) or the class of an expanded clone, and some rows leave it out.

NA | TRBJ2-2 | NA | TRBV7-6 | TGTGCCAGCAGCTCGATACAGAGAAACACCGGGGAGCTGTTTTTT | CASSSIQRNTGELFF
NA | TRBJ1-1 | NA | TRBV19 | TGTGCCAGTAGTATGAGGGGGGAAGGCACTGAAGCTTTCTTT | CASSMRGEGTEAFF
NA | TRBJ2-1 | TRBD2 | TRBV19 | TGTGCCAGTAGTAAGGGAGGGCATTACAATGAGCAGTTCTTC | CASSKGGHYNEQFF
NA | TRBJ1-1 | NA | TRBV6-5 | TGTGCCAGCAGTTACTCGATACGCCCGGCTAGCGACGCTTTCTTT | CASSYSIRPASDAFF
NA | TRBJ2-1 | NA | TRBV9 | TGTGCCAGCAGCGTTGCAAGCGCTCTCTACAATGAGCAGTTCTTC | CASSVASALYNEQFF
NA | TRBJ1-2 | TRBD1 | TRBV29-1 | TGCAGCGTTGTGGACAGGGTCCATGGCTACACCTTC | CSVVDRVHGYTF
once | TRBJ2-1 | TRBD2 | TRBV13 | TGTGCCAGCAGCTTAGAAGAACTAGCGGGAGCCGATGAGCAGTTCTTC | CASSLEELAGADEQFF
NA | TRBJ2-1 | TRBD2 | TRBV29-1 | TGCAGCGTTTCGACTAGCGGGAACGACAATGAGCAGTTCTTC | CSVSTSGNDNEQFF
NA | TRBJ2-3 | TRBD2 | TRBV29-1 | TGCAGCGTTGAAGCCCCTAGCGGGAGTGTGCAGTATTTT | CSVEAPSGSVQYF
NA | TRBJ1-3 | NA | TRBV11-2 | TGTGCCAGCAGCTTCCGCTCAGGGTTCTCTGGAAACACCATATATTTT | CASSFRSGFSGNTIYF
NA | TRBJ2-1 | TRBD2 | TRBV5-1 | TGCGCCAGCAGCCCATCTGTAGCGGGAGGGGCCCACAATGAGCAGTTCTTC | CASSPSVAGGAHNEQFF